This TCR beta chain was sequenced in a study of blood T cell repertoires in COVID-19. Under the authors' procedure: Quantification of nucleated cells was approximated via reference gene primer amplification. Clones were read by immunoSEQ multiplex PCR, and TCRdb kept only the in-frame ones, dropping some. V and J calls plus clone size are reproduced from that table; the DNA served to infer D and trimming. The table shows about 160,000 clones, with around four fifths occurring only once. Germline V gene sequence: CDR1 SGHKS, CDR2 YYEKEE (reference sequence). The V end lost 4 bases, the J end lost 6 bases, and 19 bases lay between the germline ends. There are 16 residues in the CDR3. In terms of age and location, participants ranged from roughly 18 to 100 years and lived in fewer than 30 US areas. Clinical histories supplied by participants themselves formed the basis of cohort assignment. Donors of Cohort 3 who recovered were those that had two negative PCRs, clearance, or symptom resolution.

Material: PBMCs or T cells enriched from blood (not recorded which). The sequence came from a woman between 50 and 59 years old who had recovered from COVID-19. This sequence joins TRBV5-5 and TRBJ1-4; possible D gene TRBD1, 5 bases. The CDR3 DNA reads TGTGCCAGCAGCCGAAAAAGAGACAGTCTGTATGAAAAACTGTTTTTT. Amino acids: CASSRKRDSLYEKLFF. Full variable domain (remainder filled in from reference TRBV5-5 and TRBJ1-4): DAGVTQSPTHLIKTRGQQVTLRCSPISGHKSVSWYQQVLGQGPQFIFQYYEKEERGRGNFPDRFSARQFPNYSSELNVNALLLGDSALYLCASSRKRDSLYEKLFFGSGTQLSVL.